This T cell receptor beta chain came from a study of blood T cell repertoires in COVID-19. Using immunoSEQ multiplex PCR, the repertoire was profiled, and TCRdb retains in-frame clones only, with some absent. The sample holds hundreds of thousands of clones, approximately 83% seen once. The germline V gene has CDR1 MGHRA and CDR2 YSYEKL. Deletions cut 2 bases from V and 7 bases from J, with 12 bases between. The CDR3 is 14 residues long. In terms of age and location, participants ranged from roughly 18 to 95 years and lived in 24 US areas. The gene calls are TRBV4-1 and TRBJ2-1; D is perhaps TRBD2 (6 bases). Sequencing was done on a sample of PBMCs or T cells enriched from blood (not recorded which). The receptor comes from a middle-aged woman with acute COVID-19. DNA of the CDR3: TGCGCCAGCAGCCAATCGGGACTTTTTAATGAGCAGTTCTTC. The encoded protein is CASSQSGLFNEQFF.